A single sample gave rise to the 26 T cell receptor beta chains below, sequenced in a study of blood T cell repertoires in COVID-19. The method was immunoSEQ multiplex PCR; TCRdb's version includes in-frame clones alone and lacks a portion of them. The repertoire holds roughly 52,000 clones, with around nine tenths as singletons. Sequencing used peripheral blood. These receptors originate from a man aged 50-59 years with acute or convalescent COVID-19.

This clone has more than one count but fewer than ten. The chain carries TRBV7-2 and TRBJ1-6, with D possibly being TRBD1 (5 bases). This CDR3 region has 16 residues. Trimming took 5 bases from V and 9 from J, leaving 20 bases between them. In germline, CDR1 is SGHTA, CDR2 FQGNSA. The CDR3 loop reads CASSPPFWGDRSPLHF. DNA for the CDR3: TGTGCCAGCAGCCCCCCCTTTTGGGGGGATCGTTCACCCCTCCACTTT.

The CDR3 here is CASSLLANNQPQHF. The DNA of the CDR3 is TGTGCCAGCAGTTTATTAGCGAACAATCAGCCCCAGCATTTT. This rearrangement joins TRBV27 to TRBJ1-5; D unclear. Trimming removed 1 base at V and 3 bases at J, with 7 bases between. CDR1 and CDR2 from the germline V gene are MNHEY and SMNVEV (reference sequence). This CDR3 is 14 amino acids long.

This chain joins TRBV2 and TRBJ2-7, with no clear D. Trimming left V 5 bases short and J 4 bases short, with 12 bases between. Germline-derived CDR1 and CDR2 are SNHLY and FYNNEI. The CDR3 is 13 residues long. The CDR3 DNA reads TGTGCCAGCAGTCTAGATGGCTTATACGAGCAGTACTTC. Amino acids: CASSLDGLYEQYF.

V usage is TRBV6-5 and J usage is TRBJ2-5; TRBD1 might be the D (5 bases). The CDR3 totals 13 residues. Germline V gene lookup returns CDR1 MNHEY and CDR2 SVGAGI. The ends were cut back, 5 bases at V and 7 bases at J, with 14 bases in the middle. DNA of the CDR3: TGTGCCAGCAGTCATAGGGTGCAGGGGACCCAGTACTTC. Amino acid sequence: CASSHRVQGTQYF.

This chain links TRBV14 with TRBJ2-3, with D perhaps TRBD1 (5 bases). The CDR3 is 13 amino acids. Trimming pared 2 bases from V and 3 bases from J, leaving 6 bases between. Germline CDR1 and CDR2: SGHDN and FVKESK. Here the CDR3 DNA reads TGTGCCAGCAGCCAACAGGGTACAGATACGCAGTATTTT. It is translated as CASSQQGTDTQYF.

The V and J genes are TRBV6-5 and TRBJ1-2; 7 bases map to TRBD1. Looked up from germline, CDR1 is MNHEY and CDR2 is SVGAGI. This CDR3 has 16 residues. The trim removed 1 base at V and 5 bases at J, leaving 10 bases unmatched. CDR3 loop: CASSYFGTDNTYGYTF. Written as DNA, the CDR3 is TGTGCCAGCAGTTACTTCGGGACAGACAATACTTATGGCTACACCTTC.

This clone was detected a few times. The V call is TRBV27, the J call TRBJ1-1; D gene uncertain. The germline V and J ends were trimmed by 2 bases and 5 bases, with 9 bases remaining between them. In germline, CDR1 is MNHEY, CDR2 SMNVEV (reference sequence). The CDR3 spans 13 residues. CDR3: CASSLAGRTEAFF. The CDR3 coding sequence is TGTGCCAGCAGTTTAGCGGGGAGGACTGAAGCTTTCTTT.

This chain uses TRBV27 with TRBJ2-5; 7 nucleotides match TRBD2. J was trimmed by 9 bases and V by 4 bases; bases with no gene match: 14. The CDR3 extends over 15 amino acids. In germline, CDR1 is MNHEY, CDR2 SMNVEV (reference sequence). This CDR3 reads CASSSHSGPGMAQYF. The CDR3 nucleotides are TGTGCCAGCAGTTCCCATAGCGGGCCCGGCATGGCCCAGTACTTC.

The chain links TRBV6-5 to TRBJ1-1, with TRBD1 as a possible D gene (6 bases). Per the germline V gene, CDR1 is MNHEY and CDR2 is SVGAGI. The germline V and J ends were trimmed by 7 bases and 4 bases, with 16 bases remaining between them. The CDR3 is made up of 14 amino acids. The CDR3 here is CASTNRRGGTEAFF. DNA of the CDR3: TGTGCCAGCACCAACAGGAGGGGGGGCACTGAAGCTTTCTTT.

The chain has TRBV28 and TRBJ2-3; TRBD1 aligns across 10 bases. Germline CDR1 is MDHEN and CDR2 is SYDVKM. J gave up 6 bases and V 5 bases, and 8 bases lay outside the gene matches. The length of the CDR3 is 15 residues. This CDR3 is CASSQSGTGDDTQYF. The CDR3 DNA is TGTGCCAGCAGTCAGTCCGGGACAGGGGATGATACGCAGTATTTT.

The genes are TRBV7-9 and TRBJ1-2; possibly TRBD1 for D (5 bases). Trimming left V 2 bases short and J 8 bases short, with 21 bases between. The CDR3 is 16 residues long. Germline loops: CDR1 SEHNR, CDR2 FQNEAQ (reference sequence). The CDR3 nucleotides read TGTGCCAGCAGCTTATCGGCAGGGAATTTCCGCGTCGGCTACACCTTC. Translated, it gives CASSLSAGNFRVGYTF.

The V and J genes are TRBV14 and TRBJ2-3; D ambiguous. CDR1 is SGHDN and CDR2 is FVKESK in the germline V gene. CDR3 length: 15 amino acids. Between the trimmed V and J ends, which lost 1 base and 2 bases, there was a span of 10 bases. The CDR3 is CASSQVAAYTDTQYF. Written as DNA, the CDR3 is TGTGCCAGCAGCCAAGTTGCGGCATACACAGATACGCAGTATTTT.

The chain joins TRBV5-1 to TRBJ1-2, with D unresolved. Per the germline V gene, CDR1 is SGHRS and CDR2 is YFSETQ. The ends were cut back, 4 bases at V and 3 bases at J, with 10 bases in the middle. There are 13 residues in the CDR3. The CDR3 bases are TGCGCCAGCAGCGTTACGGAGGACTATGGCTACACCTTC. This codes for CASSVTEDYGYTF.

In this sample, this clone turned up once. The genes are TRBV21-1 and TRBJ1-5; TRBD1, as called in the table, went unchecked against the DNA. TRBV21-1 constitutes a pseudogene. This CDR3 is 15 amino acids long. CDR3 nucleotides: TGTGCCAGCAACACGGACAGGGAATTCGATCAGCCCCAGCATTTT. Protein product: CASNTDREFDQPQHF.

The chain carries TRBV24-1 and TRBJ1-4, with TRBD1 matching 7 bases. Germline CDR1 and CDR2: KGHDR and SFDVKD. V was pared by 7 bases and J by 5 bases, with 6 bases of the junction left unmatched. The CDR3 is 14 residues long. CDR3 protein: CATRPTGRNEKLFF. CDR3 in DNA: TGTGCCACCAGGCCGACAGGGAGGAATGAAAAACTGTTTTTT.

The chain links TRBV5-1 to TRBJ2-7, with a possible D match to TRBD1 (6 bases). Trimming stripped 4 bases from V and 6 bases from J, with 14 bases between. Germline-derived CDR1 and CDR2 are SGHRS and YFSETQ. The CDR3 runs 13 residues. The CDR3 loop is CASSPDREGEQYF. In nucleotides, the CDR3 is TGCGCCAGCAGCCCGGACAGAGAGGGCGAGCAGTACTTC. The full variable domain, in which reference TRBV5-1 and TRBJ2-7 provide the parts outside the CDR3, is KAGVTQTPRYLIKTRGQQVTLSCSPISGHRSVSWYQQTPGQGLQFLFEYFSETQRNKGNFPGRFSGRQFSNSRSEMNVSTLELGDSALYLCASSPDREGEQYFGPGTRLTVT.

The J gene is TRBJ2-7, the V gene TRBV19, with 7 bases fitting TRBD2. With 4 bases clipped from V and 5 bases from J, the junction kept 14 bases outside the gene matches. In germline, CDR1 is LNHDA, CDR2 SQIVND (reference sequence). This CDR3 has 16 residues. The chain's CDR3 is CASSTPLVGGTNEQYF. CDR3 in DNA: TGTGCCAGTAGTACACCGTTGGTGGGAGGGACGAACGAGCAGTACTTC.

This clone turned up a few times. J is TRBJ2-7 and V is TRBV21-1; TRBD1 is the table's D call and was not checked against the DNA. TRBV21-1 is reported as a pseudogene. This CDR3 is built from 16 residues. Written as DNA, the CDR3 is TGTGCCAGCAGCAAGCAGCGAGGGGACAGGGCCTACGAGCAGTACTTC. Amino acid sequence: CASSKQRGDRAYEQYF.

This chain links TRBV2 with TRBJ2-7; 8 nucleotides agree with TRBD1. CDR1 and CDR2 (germline): SNHLY, FYNNEI. The CDR3 spans 14 residues. V lost 6 bases, J lost 0 bases, and 4 bases stayed unmatched. CDR3 region: CASRSDRASYEQYF. As DNA, the CDR3 is TGTGCCAGCAGATCGGACAGGGCCTCCTACGAGCAGTACTTC.

This chain joins TRBV29-1 and TRBJ1-1, with D tentatively TRBD1 (6 bases). This CDR3 has 13 amino acids. Looked up from germline, CDR1 is SQVTM and CDR2 is ANQGSEA. With 6 bases removed from V and 1 base from J, the gap between germline ends came to 12 bases. The CDR3 loop reads CSVGHRRNTEAFF. The CDR3, as DNA: TGCAGCGTGGGACACCGACGGAACACTGAAGCTTTCTTT.

The chain couples TRBV5-1 to TRBJ1-4, with TRBD1 as a possible D gene (5 bases). The CDR3 has 16 residues. Trimming removed 0 bases from V and 7 bases from J, with 16 bases in between. CDR1 is SGHRS and CDR2 is YFSETQ in the germline V gene. CDR3 bases: TGCGCCAGCAGCTTGGCCCGGGGGACCCTTCGTGAAAAACTGTTTTTT. Translation gives CASSLARGTLREKLFF.

This clone has a handful of counts. The rearrangement joins TRBV9 to TRBJ2-1; D possibly corresponds to TRBD2 (5 bases). The germline gives CDR1 SGDLS, CDR2 YYNGEE. Trimming stripped 3 bases from V and 10 bases from J, with 11 bases between. There are 12 residues in the CDR3. The CDR3 sequence is CASSGTGWEQFF. Here the CDR3 DNA reads TGTGCCAGCAGCGGTACGGGGTGGGAGCAGTTCTTC.

The rearrangement uses TRBV28 and TRBJ1-5, with TRBD1 matching 9 bases. The trim removed 3 bases at V and 7 bases at J, leaving 7 bases unmatched. Germline CDR1 and CDR2: MDHEN and SYDVKM. The CDR3 has 15 residues. CDR3 sequence reads: CASSFRDRVYQPQHF. CDR3 DNA: TGTGCCAGCAGTTTCCGGGACAGGGTTTACCAGCCCCAGCATTTT.

The CDR3 DNA is TGTGCCAGCAGTTACCCCTACTCTCACGAGCAGTACTTC. Translating gives CASSYPYSHEQYF. The rearrangement links TRBV6-5 to TRBJ2-7, with D uncertain. This CDR3 comprises 13 residues. With 2 bases removed from V and 5 bases from J, the gap between germline ends came to 10 bases. Germline CDR1 reads MNHEY; CDR2 reads SVGAGI.

The rearrangement joins TRBV7-3 to TRBJ2-1; 12 nucleotides match TRBD1. This CDR3 is built from 16 residues. Germline CDR1 is SGHTA and CDR2 is FQGTGA. Trimming removed 3 bases from V and 7 bases from J; junction bases left unmatched: 7. The CDR3 coding sequence is TGTGCCAGCAGCTTGTCCGGGACAGGGGGCTCAAATGAGCAGTTCTTC. The encoded protein is CASSLSGTGGSNEQFF.

The table lists this clone with a count of one. The chain recombines TRBV6-5 with TRBJ1-6; TRBD1 agrees at 7 bases. Germline V gives CDR1 MNHEY, CDR2 SVGAGI. V gave up 2 bases and J gave up 9 bases; unmatched junction bases: 10. The CDR3 extends over 16 amino acids. CDR3 coding DNA: TGTGCCAGCAGTTACCTCACAGGGGTAATCGGTTCACCCCTCCACTTT. This encodes CASSYLTGVIGSPLHF.